Listed below are T cell receptor beta chains from one sample, sequenced in a study of blood T cell repertoires in COVID-19. TCRdb's copy holds only in-frame clones and misses some; the assay was immunoSEQ multiplex PCR. The sample contains around 150,000 clones, about 75% of which appear only once. Specimen: PBMCs or T cells enriched from blood (not recorded which). All receptors come from a woman aged 45-59 years who had recovered from COVID-19. Each CDR3 is given with its conserved first and last residue. D genes are given only for firm matches. Clone size appears in some rows only: once, few, many, or a class for an expanded clone.

d_gene	j_gene	abundance	v_gene	CDR3nt	CDR3aa
NA	TRBJ1-2	NA	TRBV28	TGTGCCAGCAGTTTTCTATCCACTAACTATGGCTACACCTTC	CASSFLSTNYGYTF
TRBD2	TRBJ2-3	NA	TRBV7-9	TGTGCCAGCAGCTCTCTAGCGGGGCCAGATACGCAGTATTTT	CASSSLAGPDTQYF
NA	TRBJ1-5	NA	TRBV18	TGTGCCAGCTCCCTATACCAGATCTCAACAGGGCAGGTTCTCCGCAATCAGCCCCAGCATTTT	CASSLYQISTGQVLRNQPQHF
NA	TRBJ1-2	once	TRBV7-9	TGTGCCAGCAGCCAGGTGGGGGCCGCGAACTATGGCTACACCTTC	CASSQVGAANYGYTF
NA	TRBJ1-5	NA	TRBV9	TGTGCCAGCAGCGTCTCTACAGGGTTAGGTCAGCCCCAGCATTTT	CASSVSTGLGQPQHF
NA	TRBJ1-6	NA	TRBV7-2	TGTGCCAGCAGCTTAGCCGGCCTGGGGGGTTCACCCCTCCACTTT	CASSLAGLGGSPLHF
NA	TRBJ1-5	once	TRBV6-4	TGTGCCAGCAGTCAACAGGAGAATCAGCCCCAGCATTTT	CASSQQENQPQHF
NA	TRBJ2-3	NA	TRBV4-1	TGCGCCAGCGCCGGGGTCGGGCGGAGAAATACGCAGTATTTT	CASAGVGRRNTQYF
TRBD2	TRBJ2-3	NA	TRBV5-6	TGTGCCAGCAGCTTGGGCGGGGGGGCGGAAGATACGCAGTATTTT	CASSLGGGAEDTQYF
TRBD1	TRBJ2-7	NA	TRBV19	TGTGCCAGTAAGGGGGACAGGGGATACGAGCAGTACTTC	CASKGDRGYEQYF
TRBD2	TRBJ2-2	few	TRBV3-1/TRBV3-2	TGTGCCAGCAGCCTTCAATGGACTAGCGGGAAGTTCACCGGGGAGCTGTTTTTT	CASSLQWTSGKFTGELFF
TRBD2	TRBJ2-1	NA	TRBV10-1	TGCGCCAGCAGCAGGACTAGCGGGAGATTAGATGAGCAGTTCTTC	CASSRTSGRLDEQFF
TRBD2	TRBJ2-7	NA	TRBV7-3	TGTGCCAGCAGCTCTAGCGGGGGTGCTAGCTCCTACGAGCAGTACTTC	CASSSSGGASSYEQYF
TRBD1	TRBJ1-6	NA	TRBV9	TGTGCCAGCAGCGTGACAGGGGCCTATAATTCACCCCTCCACTTT	CASSVTGAYNSPLHF
NA	TRBJ1-5	few	TRBV3-1/TRBV3-2	TGTGCCAGCAGCCAGGGCAGGGAGGGTCAGCCCCAGCATTTT	CASSQGREGQPQHF
TRBD2	TRBJ2-1	once	TRBV5-1	TGCGCCAGCAGCTCGGCGGGCGGGGGGGCCGGCAATGAGCAGTTCTTC	CASSSAGGGAGNEQFF
TRBD2	TRBJ2-7	NA	TRBV3-1/TRBV3-2	TGTGCCAGCAGCCAGAACCAGGGGACTAGCGGGTACCACGAGCAGTACTTC	CASSQNQGTSGYHEQYF
NA	TRBJ1-1	NA	TRBV30	TGTGCCTGTGTCGGACTTATGAACACTGAAGCTTTCTTT	CACVGLMNTEAFF
NA	TRBJ1-2	NA	TRBV9	TGTGCCAGCAGCGTAGCTTTCGGGGTAGGCTACACCTTC	CASSVAFGVGYTF
NA	TRBJ1-2	few	TRBV27	TGTGCCAGCAGTTTCAGCAGGGGTGGGGTCTATGGCTACACCTTC	CASSFSRGGVYGYTF
TRBD1	TRBJ1-5	NA	TRBV28	TGTGCCAGCAGAGGGGGACAGGGGGCACATCAGCCCCAGCATTTT	CASRGGQGAHQPQHF
TRBD2	TRBJ2-2	NA	TRBV10-2	TGCGCCAGCAGATCGCTAGCGGGGGCAAACACCGGGGAGCTGTTTTTT	CASRSLAGANTGELFF
TRBD1	TRBJ1-6	NA	TRBV18	TGTGCCAGCTCACCCCCACCAGGGGGACGGGGTTCACCCCTCCACTTT	CASSPPPGGRGSPLHF
TRBD1	TRBJ1-1	NA	TRBV19	TGTGCCAGTAGTATTCGCTTGACAGGGAAGAACACTGAAGCTTTCTTT	CASSIRLTGKNTEAFF
TRBD1	TRBJ2-5	NA	TRBV11-2	TGTGCCAGCAGCGGACAGGCTCAAGAGACCCAGTACTTC	CASSGQAQETQYF
TRBD1	TRBJ1-5	NA	TRBV6-5	TGTGCCAGCAGTCCCCGACCAGGGGGTCAGCCCCAGCATTTT	CASSPRPGGQPQHF
NA	TRBJ2-7	NA	TRBV7-9	TGTGCCAGCAGCAAAGAGGTAGCGGCAAGCTACGAGCAGTACTTC	CASSKEVAASYEQYF
TRBD1	TRBJ1-1	NA	TRBV28	TGTGCCAGCAGCATAACAGGGGTGGGTTCTGAAGCTTTCTTT	CASSITGVGSEAFF
TRBD1	TRBJ1-2	NA	TRBV7-9	TGTGCCAGCAGCACGGGACAGGGGGTTTACTATGGCTACACCTTC	CASSTGQGVYYGYTF
NA	TRBJ2-1	once	TRBV30	TGTGCCTGGAGTGTAGAGGCGCGAGGTGAGCAGTTCTTC	CAWSVEARGEQFF
NA	TRBJ1-5	NA	TRBV11-3	TGTGCCAGCAGCCGGGGGGGGCCTAGCAATCAGCCCCAGCATTTT	CASSRGGPSNQPQHF
TRBD2	TRBJ2-2	few	TRBV5-5	TGTGCCAGTCTGGGACTATCGATCACCGGGGAGCTGTTTTTT	CASLGLSITGELFF
TRBD1	TRBJ2-5	few	TRBV3-1/TRBV3-2	TGTGCCAGCAGCCAAGGGGGACAGATCCAAGAGACCCAGTACTTC	CASSQGGQIQETQYF
NA	TRBJ2-3	NA	TRBV4-1	TGCGCCAGCAGCCAAGTGGGGGCGGGGAGGGACCCTACGCAGTATTTT	CASSQVGAGRDPTQYF
TRBD2	TRBJ2-1	NA	TRBV19	TGTGCCAGTAGTATGCTAGCGGGGCTGTACAATGAGCAGTTCTTC	CASSMLAGLYNEQFF
TRBD1	TRBJ1-2	NA	TRBV6-5	TGTGCCAGCAGTACAAGGACAGGGAATGGCTACACCTTC	CASSTRTGNGYTF
NA	TRBJ2-7	NA	TRBV4-1	TGCGCCAGCAGCCGGACGAGTAACAGGGTCTCCCACGAGCAGTACTTC	CASSRTSNRVSHEQYF
TRBD1	TRBJ2-1	NA	TRBV29-1	TGCAGCGTGGGACAGGGGGTCTACAATGAGCAGTTCTTC	CSVGQGVYNEQFF
TRBD2	TRBJ2-5	NA	TRBV6-5	TGTGCCAGCAGCCCGGGACTAGCGGGGCAAGAGACCCAGTACTTC	CASSPGLAGQETQYF
NA	TRBJ1-1	NA	TRBV12-3/TRBV12-4	TGTGCCAGCATTACCCACGGCACTGAAGCTTTCTTT	CASITHGTEAFF
NA	TRBJ1-6	few	TRBV28	TGTGCCAGCAGTTTAGGGGGCAGGGGTAATTCACCCCTCCACTTT	CASSLGGRGNSPLHF
TRBD1	TRBJ1-5	NA	TRBV6-6	TGTGCCAGCAGTGAGACAGGGCTCAGGCAGCCCCAGCATTTT	CASSETGLRQPQHF
NA	TRBJ1-5	NA	TRBV6-5	TGTGCCAGCGGCCAAGGGGGCAATCAGCCCCAGCATTTT	CASGQGGNQPQHF
NA	TRBJ2-5	NA	TRBV29-1	TGCAGCGTTGAAAGGAGGGAAGAGACCCAGTACTTC	CSVERREETQYF
TRBD2	TRBJ2-7	many	TRBV7-9	TGTGCCAGCAGCTTCGGGACTAGCGGGGCGTACGAGCAGTACTTC	CASSFGTSGAYEQYF
TRBD2	TRBJ2-2	NA	TRBV9	TGTGCCAGCAGCGTCGGGGGGTGGAACACCGGGGAGCTGTTTTTT	CASSVGGWNTGELFF
TRBD2	TRBJ2-7	NA	TRBV20-1	TGCAGTGCCTCACTAGCGGGGGAGCAGTACTTC	CSASLAGEQYF